This T cell receptor beta chain was profiled in a study of radiation and T cells in renal cell carcinoma. For the study at large: Nephrectomy followed 15 Gy stereotactic body radiation by 4 weeks. Broader study findings: From baseline, blood top tumor clonotypes peaked at 2 weeks post-radiation.

Sample time point: blood 2 weeks post-SBRT. Treatment described: 15 Gy SBRT to primary tumor, nephrectomy 4 weeks later. TCRdb's table, derived via immunoSEQ multiplex PCR, lists solely in-frame clones and lacks some. Among some 120,000 clones, about 88% were seen once, and the ten largest hold 5% to 6.5%. Worth noting for this clone: Its specificity is not known.

The sequencing used blood, collected from a patient whose treatment included radiotherapy and nephrectomy. The receptor's source is a woman in her sixties or seventies with renal cell carcinoma.

Here the CDR3 reads CASSEQKGQGARRNTGELFF. In DNA form, the CDR3 reads TGTGCCAGCAGTGAACAAAAGGGACAGGGGGCGCGGAGGAACACCGGGGAGCTGTTTTTT. The V gene is TRBV6-1, the J gene TRBJ2-2; 12 bases line up with TRBD1. With 2 bases clipped from V and 1 base from J, the junction kept 11 bases outside the gene matches. Germline V gene lookup returns CDR1 MNHNS and CDR2 SASEGT. CDR3 length: 20 residues.